One and the same sample provided the 18 T cell receptor beta chains below, sequenced in a study of lymphopenia after photon versus proton radiotherapy. The assay was immunoSEQ multiplex PCR, and TCRdb's table has in-frame clones only and misses some. The sample has some 55,000 clones, 83% seen once. This specimen was peripheral blood, taken from a patient treated with photon-based radiotherapy. All receptors derive from a man aged 45-65 years with gastric cancer.

This clone has only a few counts. The V gene is TRBV11-2, the J gene TRBJ2-3; the D is unclear. CDR1 and CDR2 from the germline V gene are SGHAT and FQNNGV. The CDR3 sequence is 13 residues long. Trimming left V 5 bases short and J 4 bases short, with 10 bases between. The CDR3 spells CASSLNTADTQYF. The CDR3 DNA is TGTGCCAGCAGCCTTAACACCGCAGATACGCAGTATTTT.

The rearrangement links TRBV5-6 to TRBJ2-7; D is unresolved. Trimming took 2 bases from V and 5 from J, leaving 8 bases between them. Germline CDR1 and CDR2: SGHDT and YYEEEE. The CDR3 loop spans 12 amino acids. CDR3 DNA sequence: TGTGCCAGCAGCTTTACGCAAGACGAGCAGTACTTC. Translating gives CASSFTQDEQYF.

The V call is TRBV10-3, the J call TRBJ2-7; 11 bases fit TRBD2. Germline V gives CDR1 ENHRY, CDR2 SYGVKD. V lost 6 bases, J lost 2 bases, and 3 bases stayed unmatched. The CDR3 has 14 amino acids. In DNA form, the CDR3 reads TGTGCCATCAGCGTTAGCGGGAGGGCCTACGAGCAGTACTTC. Translating it yields CAISVSGRAYEQYF.

The chain links TRBV7-9 to TRBJ2-1; TRBD2 agrees at 11 bases. Trimming cost V 3 bases and J 9 bases; bases outside gene matches: 10. Germline values: CDR1 SEHNR, CDR2 FQNEAQ (reference sequence). The CDR3 is 16 residues long. CDR3 nucleotide sequence: TGTGCCAGCAGCTTCACACTAGCGGGAGCTGGAAGTGAGCAGTTCTTC. This encodes CASSFTLAGAGSEQFF.

The rearrangement links TRBV7-8 to TRBJ1-1; D call uncertain. The V end was cut by 2 bases, the J end by 4 bases, with 2 bases between. CDR1 and CDR2 (germline): SGHVS, FQNEAQ. The CDR3 is 11 residues long. CDR3 in amino acids: CASSLTTEAFF. DNA of the CDR3: TGTGCCAGCAGCTTAACCACTGAAGCTTTCTTT.

The chain joins TRBV19 to TRBJ1-1; D unclear. Germline V gives CDR1 LNHDA, CDR2 SQIVND (reference sequence). The CDR3 is 13 residues long. Trimming left V 6 bases short and J 3 bases short, with 11 bases between. Here the CDR3 DNA reads TGTGCCAGTAGCAACGAGGCAGACACTGAAGCTTTCTTT. This sequence encodes CASSNEADTEAFF.

This sequence joins TRBV7-2 and TRBJ2-3; 11 bases agree with TRBD2. The CDR3 covers 19 residues. Germline CDR1 and CDR2: SGHTA and FQGNSA. After removal of 3 bases from V and 2 bases from J, the junction contained 13 bases not matched to a gene. CDR3 sequence reads: CASSFPNRLAGKYTDTQYF. CDR3 coding DNA: TGTGCCAGCAGCTTCCCCAATCGACTAGCGGGAAAATACACAGATACGCAGTATTTT.

CDR3 sequence reads: CASGVWTTTDTQYF. The CDR3, as DNA: TGTGCCAGCGGGGTTTGGACTACCACAGATACGCAGTATTTT. The chain has TRBV27 and TRBJ2-3; D is perhaps TRBD2 (6 bases). The CDR3 contains 14 residues. Trimming removed 8 bases at V and 2 bases at J, with 14 bases between. CDR1 is MNHEY and CDR2 is SMNVEV in the germline V gene (reference sequence).

The chain recombines TRBV9 with TRBJ2-3; 9 positions match TRBD1. The CDR3 is made up of 16 amino acids. CDR1 SGDLS and CDR2 YYNGEE come from the germline V gene. V shed 3 bases and J 7 bases; nucleotides not matched to a gene: 12. This CDR3 is CASSAVPGQGLNTQYF. For the CDR3, the DNA is TGTGCCAGCAGCGCCGTACCGGGACAGGGTCTTAATACGCAGTATTTT.

This clone was observed a handful of times. The DNA of the CDR3 is TGTGCCAGCAGTTTAAGGGAGCGGAAACTGTTTTTT. Its translation: CASSLRERKLFF. J is TRBJ1-4 and V is TRBV28, with D unclear. The length of the CDR3 is 12 residues. Germline V gene lookup returns CDR1 MDHEN and CDR2 SYDVKM. Trimming took off 2 bases at V and 11 bases at J, with 9 bases between the two ends. The complete variable domain, with remaining parts taken from reference TRBV28 and TRBJ1-4, reads DVKVTQSSRYLVKRTGEKVFLECVQDMDHENMFWYRQDPGLGLRLIYFSYDVKMKEKGDIPEGYSVSREKKERFSLILESASTNQTSMYLCASSLRERKLFFGSGTQLSVL.

J is TRBJ1-2 and V is TRBV11-2; the D gene is possibly TRBD1 (5 bases). This CDR3 contains 15 residues. Trimming took 0 bases from V and 4 from J, leaving 12 bases between them. The germline V gene encodes CDR1 SGHAT and CDR2 FQNNGV. CDR3: CASSLDRGLGYGYTF. In DNA form, the CDR3 reads TGTGCCAGCAGCTTAGATCGGGGCTTGGGCTATGGCTACACCTTC. The full variable domain, in which reference TRBV11-2 and TRBJ1-2 provide the parts outside the CDR3, is EAGVAQSPRYKIIEKRQSVAFWCNPISGHATLYWYQQILGQGPKLLIQFQNNGVVDDSQLPKDRFSAERLKGVDSTLKIQPAKLEDSAVYLCASSLDRGLGYGYTFGSGTRLTVV.

This clone was recorded a few times. The chain couples TRBV11-1 to TRBJ2-7; unclear D gene. The CDR3 consists of 13 residues. The germline V gene has CDR1 SGHAT and CDR2 FQDESV (reference sequence). Between the trimmed V and J ends, which lost 6 bases and 2 bases, there was a span of 11 bases. The CDR3: CASSPRPTYEQYF. CDR3 in DNA: TGTGCCAGCAGTCCCAGGCCCACCTACGAGCAGTACTTC.

CDR3 nucleotide sequence: TGTGCCAGCAGTGAAATGGAGGTCCAGCCCCAGCATTTT. This codes for CASSEMEVQPQHF. The chain carries TRBV6-1 and TRBJ1-5; no clear D. Germline V gene lookup returns CDR1 MNHNS and CDR2 SASEGT. V lost 2 bases to trimming and J lost 7 bases, with 9 bases between them. This CDR3 has 13 residues.

CDR3 DNA: TGTGCCAGCAGTCCGACAGGGACTAACTATGGCTACACCTTC. It translates to CASSPTGTNYGYTF. The chain uses TRBV6-5 and TRBJ1-2, with 7 nucleotides matching TRBD1. Germline V gene lookup returns CDR1 MNHEY and CDR2 SVGAGI. V lost 5 bases to trimming and J lost 0 bases; unmatched junction nucleotides: 3. The CDR3 consists of 14 residues.

This chain connects TRBV11-2 to TRBJ2-2; TRBD1 matches 10 bases. Looked up from germline, CDR1 is SGHAT and CDR2 is FQNNGV. The V and J ends lost 5 bases and 0 bases, in that order; junction bases with no gene match: 3. The CDR3 has 16 amino acids. The CDR3, as DNA: TGTGCCAGCAGCCTCGGACAGGGGGCGAACACCGGGGAGCTGTTTTTT. Encoded protein: CASSLGQGANTGELFF.

This chain connects TRBV19 to TRBJ1-6, with no clear D. This CDR3 region has 14 residues. The germline CDR1 and CDR2 sequences are LNHDA and SQIVND (reference sequence). V lost 0 bases and J 7 bases, leaving 7 bases between the germline ends. The CDR3 coding sequence is TGTGCCAGTAGTATAGATGGATCAAATTCACCCCTCCACTTT. Protein: CASSIDGSNSPLHF.

The V call is TRBV4-1, the J call TRBJ1-2; D ambiguous. Germline V gene data show CDR1 as MGHRA and CDR2 as YSYEKL. The CDR3 spans 15 residues. V was cut by 6 bases and J by 4 bases, with 18 bases left in between. The CDR3 coding sequence is TGCGCCAGCAGTCCTCTGTACACAGACTTCTATGGCTACACCTTC. It is translated as CASSPLYTDFYGYTF.

V is TRBV14 and J is TRBJ1-2; 7 bases align to TRBD1. The CDR3 extends over 18 amino acids. Germline V gene data show CDR1 as SGHDN and CDR2 as FVKESK. V was clipped by 4 bases and J by 4 bases; unmatched bases: 18. DNA of the CDR3: TGTGCCAGCAGCCGTGCTGGGAGTCGGGGGGACAGCACCTATGGCTACACCTTC. Its translation: CASSRAGSRGDSTYGYTF. The full variable domain, rest sourced from reference TRBV14 and TRBJ1-2, is EAGVTQFPSHSVIEKGQTVTLRCDPISGHDNLYWYRRVMGKEIKFLLHFVKESKQDESGMPNNRFLAERTGGTYSTLKVQPAELEDSGVYFCASSRAGSRGDSTYGYTFGSGTRLTVV.